The next 27 T cell receptor beta chains were all read from a single sample in a study of cytomegalovirus exposure and HLA in healthy donors. The PCR employed 60 Vbeta primers together with 13 Jbeta primers. This table comes from immunoSEQ multiplex PCR, and its TCRdb copy is limited to in-frame clones, with some not included. The sample has approximately 130,000 clones, about 85% seen once. Sequencing used PBMCs. The origin of the receptors is a woman aged 25 to 39 in good health and CMV-seropositive.

The chain is built from TRBV6-1 and TRBJ1-2; 9 bases align to TRBD1. Germline CDR1 reads MNHNS; CDR2 reads SASEGT. The CDR3 spans 17 residues. J was trimmed by 5 bases and V by 3 bases; bases with no gene match: 13. CDR3 sequence (DNA): TGTGCCAGCAGTGAGAACAGGGGGCCGCGGTTATTGTATGGCTACACCTTC. It specifies CASSENRGPRLLYGYTF.

A few counts support this clone. This chain links TRBV6-5 with TRBJ1-2; D perhaps matches TRBD1 (5 bases). The germline CDR1 and CDR2 sequences are MNHEY and SVGAGI. The CDR3 has 15 amino acids. V lost 1 base to trimming and J lost 0 bases, with 9 bases between them. CDR3: CASSYYRLPNYGYTF. Here the CDR3 DNA reads TGTGCCAGCAGTTACTACAGGCTACCTAACTATGGCTACACCTTC.

The chain is built from TRBV5-4 and TRBJ2-3; D unclear. CDR3 length: 13 amino acids. Trimming took 0 bases from V and 2 from J, leaving 4 bases between them. Germline V lookup: CDR1 SGHNT, CDR2 YYREEE (reference sequence). CDR3 DNA sequence: TGTGCCAGCAGCTTGGACAACACAGATACGCAGTATTTT. It codes for CASSLDNTDTQYF.

The chain joins TRBV2 to TRBJ2-5; TRBD2 might be the D (6 bases). From germline, CDR1 is SNHLY and CDR2 FYNNEI. V lost 1 base to trimming and J lost 4 bases, with 13 bases between them. The CDR3 spans 15 residues. The CDR3 protein is CASSEGASGGETQYF. Written as DNA, the CDR3 is TGTGCCAGCAGTGAAGGAGCGTCCGGGGGAGAGACCCAGTACTTC.

The rearrangement joins TRBV5-6 to TRBJ1-4; D gene uncertain. V lost 2 bases and J lost 4, with 9 bases in between. Germline V CDR1 and CDR2: SGHDT, YYEEEE. This CDR3 is 14 amino acids long. The CDR3 DNA sequence: TGTGCCAGCAGCTTAGATCAGAATAATGAAAAACTGTTTTTT. Translated: CASSLDQNNEKLFF.

This chain uses TRBV5-1 with TRBJ1-4; the D gene is possibly TRBD1 (6 bases). The length of the CDR3 is 14 residues. Trimming stripped 4 bases from V and 7 bases from J, with 14 bases between. CDR1 and CDR2 from the germline V gene are SGHRS and YFSETQ. This CDR3 is CASSPRGSGEKLFF. In DNA, the CDR3 is TGCGCCAGCAGCCCGAGGGGGTCTGGTGAAAAACTGTTTTTT.

This clone has just a few counts. The chain recombines TRBV5-4 with TRBJ2-2; the match to TRBD1 covers 8 bases. Germline V gene data show CDR1 as SGHNT and CDR2 as YYREEE (reference sequence). The trim removed 0 bases at V and 4 bases at J, leaving 5 bases unmatched. The CDR3 sequence is 16 residues long. CDR3 in DNA: TGTGCCAGCAGCTTGGTGGGGACAGGTCTCACCGGGGAGCTGTTTTTT. Translation gives CASSLVGTGLTGELFF.

The chain couples TRBV16 to TRBJ1-5; D not certain. The V end was cut by 3 bases, the J end by 4 bases, with 7 bases between. CDR1 KGHSY and CDR2 FQNENV come from the germline V gene. This CDR3 has 13 amino acids. The CDR3 spells CASSQRGNQPQHF. For the CDR3, the DNA is TGTGCCAGCAGCCAGCGAGGGAATCAGCCCCAGCATTTT.

This chain connects TRBV6-6 to TRBJ2-3; 12 positions agree with TRBD2. The germline V gene has CDR1 MNHNY and CDR2 SVGAGI (reference sequence). Trimming removed 6 bases from V and 2 bases from J; junction bases left unmatched: 3. The CDR3 contains 15 residues. As DNA, the CDR3 is TGTGCCAGCAGCCGGACTAGCGGGGACACAGATACGCAGTATTTT. Translation gives CASSRTSGDTDTQYF.

This chain joins TRBV5-1 and TRBJ2-7, with TRBD1 as a possible D gene (6 bases). In germline, CDR1 is SGHRS, CDR2 YFSETQ. The CDR3 is 15 residues long. Trimming took off 0 bases at V and 5 bases at J, with 15 bases between the two ends. CDR3 amino acids: CASSLEPTGTNEQYF. As DNA, the CDR3 is TGCGCCAGCAGCTTGGAACCCACAGGGACCAACGAGCAGTACTTC.

The rearrangement links TRBV4-1 to TRBJ1-2; TRBD1 matches 10 bases. The germline CDR1 and CDR2 sequences are MGHRA and YSYEKL. The CDR3 loop spans 15 amino acids. The V and J ends lost 1 base and 8 bases, in that order; junction bases with no gene match: 7. CDR3 sequence reads: CASSQGDRGLGGYTF. The CDR3 DNA reads TGCGCCAGCAGCCAAGGTGACAGGGGGCTCGGCGGCTACACCTTC.

V gene TRBV28 combines with J gene TRBJ2-7, with 7 bases that match TRBD2. Germline CDR1 is MDHEN and CDR2 is SYDVKM. The CDR3 has 17 amino acids. The V and J ends lost 5 bases and 2 bases, in that order; junction bases with no gene match: 15. CDR3 amino acids: CASSNPRGGRPTYEQYF. The CDR3 DNA reads as TGTGCCAGCAGTAACCCCCGGGGCGGGAGACCGACCTACGAGCAGTACTTC.

The chain recombines TRBV6-5 with TRBJ2-5; tentatively, D is TRBD1 (6 bases). The CDR3 consists of 11 residues. V shed 5 bases and J shed 5 bases, with 6 bases lying between them. Looked up from germline, CDR1 is MNHEY and CDR2 is SVGAGI. In DNA, the CDR3 is TGTGCCAGCAGTACAGGGGAGACCCAGTACTTC. This sequence encodes CASSTGETQYF.

The chain links TRBV4-1 to TRBJ2-5; tentative D call: TRBD1 (5 bases). The CDR3 contains 16 residues. Deletions cut 4 bases from V and 4 bases from J, with 19 bases between. Germline CDR1 and CDR2: MGHRA and YSYEKL. Written as DNA, the CDR3 is TGCGCCAGCAGCCCGCCAGGGCAACGTATTCGAGAGACCCAGTACTTC. Protein sequence: CASSPPGQRIRETQYF.

CDR3 coding DNA: TGTGCCAGTAGTGTCGGACAACTGAACACTGAAGCTTTCTTT. The encoded protein is CASSVGQLNTEAFF. The genes are TRBV19 and TRBJ1-1; D perhaps matches TRBD1 (5 bases). Trimming shortened V by 5 bases and J by 0 bases, and 10 bases separated the two germline ends. The length of the CDR3 is 14 residues. Germline loops: CDR1 LNHDA, CDR2 SQIVND (reference sequence).

The chain has TRBV9 and TRBJ2-7; the D gene is possibly TRBD2 (5 bases). V lost 0 bases and J 1 base, leaving 8 bases between the germline ends. The CDR3 sequence is 14 residues long. Germline lookup yields CDR1 SGDLS and CDR2 YYNGEE. The CDR3 here is CASSVGENSYEQYF. The DNA of the CDR3 is TGTGCCAGCAGCGTAGGGGAGAATTCCTACGAGCAGTACTTC.

The chain links TRBV2 to TRBJ1-1; unclear D gene. Trimming took off 4 bases at V and 7 bases at J, with 4 bases between the two ends. The germline V gene encodes CDR1 SNHLY and CDR2 FYNNEI. The length of the CDR3 is 10 residues. The CDR3 DNA reads TGTGCCAGCAGTGTCGGTGAAGCTTTCTTT. This sequence encodes CASSVGEAFF.

Worth noting for this clone: Other DNA sequences within the sample encode an identical CDR3. This rearrangement joins TRBV6-5 to TRBJ2-7, with TRBD2 as a possible D gene (6 bases). The CDR3 covers 14 residues. From germline, CDR1 is MNHEY and CDR2 SVGAGI. The germline V and J ends were trimmed by 6 bases and 5 bases, with 17 bases remaining between them. The CDR3 reads CASRRGYVSDEQYF. In DNA, the CDR3 is TGTGCCAGCAGGCGGGGCTACGTGTCCGACGAGCAGTACTTC.

V is TRBV2 and J is TRBJ2-7; 12 positions match TRBD1. Germline CDR1 is SNHLY and CDR2 is FYNNEI. The ends lost 6 bases at V and 5 bases at J; junction bases unmatched: 11. The CDR3 is 16 amino acids. The CDR3 here is CASSVLGQGAPHEQYF. The CDR3 DNA sequence: TGTGCCAGCAGCGTCCTGGGACAGGGGGCCCCCCACGAGCAGTACTTC.

The chain employs TRBV2 and TRBJ2-7, with TRBD1 matching over 7 bases. CDR1 SNHLY and CDR2 FYNNEI come from the germline V gene. The trim removed 6 bases at V and 1 base at J, leaving 3 bases unmatched. The CDR3 runs 13 residues. The CDR3 reads CASRRTGSYEQYF. The CDR3 nucleotides read TGTGCCAGCAGGAGGACAGGATCCTACGAGCAGTACTTC.

J is TRBJ2-1 and V is TRBV6-6; 11 bases are a match to TRBD2. CDR1 and CDR2 (germline): MNHNY, SVGAGI (reference sequence). J lost 4 bases, V lost 8 bases, and 4 bases had no gene match. This CDR3 has 14 residues. CDR3 bases: TGTGCCAGCGCACTAGCGGGAGTTTACAATGAGCAGTTCTTC. Translated, it gives CASALAGVYNEQFF.

The rearrangement uses TRBV7-2 and TRBJ1-1; 8 nucleotides match TRBD1. J lost 8 bases, V lost 3 bases, and 5 bases had no gene match. In germline, CDR1 is SGHTA, CDR2 FQGNSA. The CDR3 extends over 13 amino acids. The CDR3 reads CASSFTGGSEAFF. Written as DNA, the CDR3 is TGTGCCAGCAGCTTTACAGGGGGTTCCGAAGCTTTCTTT.

The chain recombines TRBV7-2 with TRBJ1-2, with D uncertain. The germline V and J ends were trimmed by 4 bases and 8 bases, with 11 bases remaining between them. Per the germline V gene, CDR1 is SGHTA and CDR2 is FQGNSA. The CDR3 covers 12 residues. The CDR3 spells CASSSGGRGYTF. CDR3 nucleotide sequence: TGTGCCAGCAGCTCGGGAGGGCGAGGCTACACCTTC.

The chain uses TRBV27 and TRBJ2-5, with D perhaps TRBD1 (5 bases). CDR1 and CDR2 from the germline V gene are MNHEY and SMNVEV (reference sequence). V was clipped by 4 bases and J by 3 bases, with 15 bases between them. This CDR3 region has 15 residues. The CDR3: CASSYPGKGEETQYF. CDR3 nucleotide sequence: TGTGCCAGCAGTTACCCAGGGAAGGGTGAAGAGACCCAGTACTTC.

This chain joins TRBV5-1 and TRBJ1-1; 7 nucleotides line up with TRBD1. The germline gives CDR1 SGHRS, CDR2 YFSETQ. Unmatched junction bases numbered 7, after V lost 7 bases and J lost 4 bases. The CDR3 is 13 residues long. The CDR3: CASLGQEGTEAFF. The CDR3 coding sequence is TGCGCCAGCCTCGGACAGGAAGGCACTGAAGCTTTCTTT.

V usage is TRBV7-6 and J usage is TRBJ2-7, with D perhaps matching TRBD1 (5 bases). Trimming left V 2 bases short and J 4 bases short, with 12 bases between. This CDR3 has 14 amino acids. The germline CDR1 and CDR2 sequences are SGHVS and FNYEAQ. As DNA, the CDR3 is TGTGCCAGCAGCTTAACCCCAGGGAAGTACGAGCAGTACTTC. It specifies CASSLTPGKYEQYF.

This clone was recorded once. Germline and junction disagree at one end, which may indicate a read error. This chain links TRBV29-1 with TRBJ1-2; no reliable D call. The CDR3 is made up of 11 amino acids. The germline CDR1 and CDR2 sequences are SQVTM and ANQGSEA. CDR3 in amino acids: CSVDTDYGHTF. The CDR3 DNA follows: TGCAGCGTTGATACTGACTATGGCCACACCTTC. Looking up the rest from reference TRBV29-1 and TRBJ1-2 gives the full variable domain: SAVISQKPSRDICQRGTSLTIQCQVDSQVTMMFWYRQQPGQSLTLIATANQGSEATYESGFVIDKFPISRPNLTFSTLTVSNMSPEDSSIYLCSVDTDYGHTFGSGTRLTVV.